These 4 T cell receptor beta chains share one sample of origin, sequenced in a study of T cell repertoires in cytomegalovirus infection. From the reads, TCRdb called clonotypes with MiXCR, one entry per CDR3 protein. The profile shows 570,000 or so distinct CDR3 sequences, about 40% of them singletons. These receptors are not linked to any known antigen. The specimen was cultured PBMCs, collected from culture after CMV antigen stimulation. Receptors were obtained from a human donor in good health (CMV status not recorded). Some clones in this sample may be carry-over from other donors' samples.

The rearrangement uses TRBV15 and TRBJ2-4, with D possibly TRBD2 on 5 matching bases. This CDR3 region has 16 residues. The germline V and J ends were trimmed by 0 bases and 5 bases, with 14 bases remaining between them. The germline gives CDR1 LNHNV, CDR2 YYDKDF (reference sequence). This CDR3 reads CATSRDGGLRQNIQYF. In DNA form, the CDR3 reads TGTGCCACCAGCAGAGACGGCGGGCTGAGACAAAACATTCAGTACTTC.

This sequence joins TRBV29-1 and TRBJ2-1, with 14 bases matching TRBD2. The trim removed 4 bases at V and 6 bases at J, leaving 2 bases unmatched. This CDR3 is 14 amino acids long. The germline V gene has CDR1 SQVTM and CDR2 ANQGSEA. The CDR3 loop is CSVGGLAGGNEQFF. In DNA form, the CDR3 reads TGCAGCGTTGGAGGACTAGCGGGAGGCAATGAGCAGTTCTTC.

This clonotype was found many times. The V gene is TRBV7-2, the J gene TRBJ2-3; D is unclear. The CDR3 spans 13 residues. Trimming pared 5 bases from V and 8 bases from J, leaving 14 bases between. CDR1 and CDR2 (germline): SGHTA, FQGNSA. The CDR3 spells CASSVFSWGTQYF. The CDR3 DNA is TGTGCCAGCAGCGTTTTTAGTTGGGGTACGCAGTATTTT.

In its sample, this clonotype was seen a few times. This chain links TRBV7-8 with TRBJ1-1; TRBD1 matches 11 bases. Trimming at V came to 6 bases and at J to 5 bases, leaving 8 bases not matched to a gene. Germline assignment: CDR1 SGHVS and CDR2 FQNEAQ. CDR3 length equals 15 residues. In nucleotides, the CDR3 is TGTGCCAGCAGACCACGGACAGGGGGCATGACTGAAGCTTTCTTT. Amino acids: CASRPRTGGMTEAFF.